This T cell receptor beta chain was found in a study of CD4+ T cells in melanoma (dated by TCRdb to about 2022). Looking at the study overall: The study examined neoantigen-specific CD4+ T cells in human melanoma.

On the study overall, not on this receptor specifically: The report described a correlation between neoantigen-specific CD4+ T cells and the function of CD8+ T cells, macrophages and B cells. Neoantigen-specific CD4+ T cells in melanoma were reported to have a range of differentiation states.

This clone was counted between two and nine times. This receptor's antigen is unknown. Per-base quality was not reported, and no clone a single base away is much larger than it. Patients with melanoma were used as donors. Trimming accounts for 0 bases at V and 4 bases at J, while the number of junction bases matched to no gene is 3. The CDR3 runs 15 amino acids, cysteine and phenylalanine included. Only the CDR3 part of the read is kept: 45 bases, read in frame from the first base. Taken from the germline V gene (reference sequence), the CDR1 and CDR2 loops are WNHNN and SYGVQD. Library creation used the immunoSEQ multiplex PCR assay. This is the immuneACCESS table as TCRdb keeps it, with only in-frame sequences that have V and J called. A part of the clones is gone; compared with another copy, unresolved V genes explain less than half, and the rest is unexplained. The sample yields roughly 52,000 clones; 60% to 80% were counted once. The top ten clonotypes cover roughly 4.9% of the sample.

The TCR was taken from a human donor with melanoma. Sequences were obtained from tumor tissue. The rearranged chain carries TRBV10-1 and TRBJ2-1, with 7 middle bases fitting TRBD1. In nucleotide form, the sequence is TGCGCCAGCAGTGAGTCCCGGACAGGTTACAATGAGCAGTTCTTC. Its coded protein is CASSESRTGYNEQFF.